The clone carrying this TCR beta chain was recorded at least ten times. These data originate in a study of neurological immune-mediated disorders. The sample's time point: longitudinal time-point 3. TCRdb redid the calling of the 5' RACE reads with MiXCR, one entry per CDR3 protein. The sample contains over 90,000 distinct CDR3 sequences, 11% of which appear only once. Source material: PBMCs. The TCR was taken from a female donor with HTLV-1-associated myelopathy (HAM/TSP).

CDR3 sequence: CASRTGGPYEQYF. The DNA for the CDR3 is TGTGCCAGCAGGACAGGGGGCCCCTACGAGCAGTACTTC. This chain joins TRBV6-2 or TRBV6-3 and TRBJ2-7; 10 bases agree with TRBD1. The J segment lost 2 bases and the V segment lost 6 bases, leaving 1 base of the junction unmatched. The CDR3 extends over 13 amino acids. Per the germline V gene, CDR1 is MNHEY and CDR2 is SVGEGT.